This is a list of T cell receptor beta chains from one sample in a study of blood T cell repertoires in COVID-19. Produced via immunoSEQ multiplex PCR; TCRdb's table is partial and in-frame only. In the table there are fewer than 300,000 clones, about four fifths of which are singletons. Sequencing was carried out using peripheral blood. The receptors originated from a person between 65 and 80 years old with COVID-19, enrolled during active disease. Each CDR3 is given with its conserved first and last residue. The D gene is left open where the match is weak. Size values are once, few and many counts, or a class for expanded clones, and some rows have none.

J: TRBJ2-4; V: TRBV5-8; size: NA; D: TRBD1; CDR3: CASSRTGTAPLLAKNIQYF; DNA: TGTGCCAGCTCCCGAACCGGGACAGCGCCATTGTTAGCCAAAAACATTCAGTACTTC
J: TRBJ1-6; V: TRBV9; size: NA; D: TRBD1; CDR3: CASSDNRDRGLSPLHF; DNA: TGTGCCAGCAGCGACAACCGGGACAGGGGGCTTTCACCCCTCCACTTT
J: TRBJ2-5; V: TRBV5-1; size: NA; D: NA; CDR3: CASSLAQETQYF; DNA: TGCGCCAGCAGCTTGGCACAAGAGACCCAGTACTTC
J: TRBJ1-4; V: TRBV9; size: NA; D: TRBD1; CDR3: CASSVGQGFEKLFF; DNA: TGTGCCAGCAGCGTAGGACAGGGGTTTGAAAAACTGTTTTTT
J: TRBJ2-2; V: TRBV4-1; size: NA; D: TRBD1; CDR3: CASSQAGQGTGELFF; DNA: TGCGCCAGCAGCCAAGCGGGACAGGGCACCGGGGAGCTGTTTTTT
J: TRBJ2-7; V: TRBV6-2/TRBV6-3; size: NA; D: TRBD1; CDR3: CASSRGQGAGPYEQYF; DNA: TGTGCCAGCAGCCGGGGACAGGGGGCAGGTCCTTACGAGCAGTACTTC
J: TRBJ1-1; V: TRBV7-2; size: NA; D: NA; CDR3: CASSLGSGDTEAFF; DNA: TGTGCCAGCAGCTTAGGGTCGGGGGATACTGAAGCTTTCTTT
J: TRBJ1-2; V: TRBV19; size: NA; D: TRBD1; CDR3: CASRDQGGVTDGYTF; DNA: TGTGCCAGTAGGGACCAGGGGGGAGTGACGGATGGCTACACCTTC
J: TRBJ1-2; V: TRBV14; size: NA; D: NA; CDR3: CASSRRLGAGKYGYTF; DNA: TGTGCCAGCAGCCGCCGCCTGGGCGCAGGGAAATATGGCTACACCTTC
J: TRBJ1-2; V: TRBV4-3; size: NA; D: TRBD1; CDR3: CASSQGQGAGGYTF; DNA: TGCGCCAGCAGCCAAGGACAGGGGGCGGGTGGCTACACCTTC
J: TRBJ2-2; V: TRBV3-1/TRBV3-2; size: NA; D: TRBD2; CDR3: CASSQEQAGVTGELFF; DNA: TGTGCCAGCAGCCAAGAACAGGCGGGGGTTACCGGGGAGCTGTTTTTT
J: TRBJ2-3; V: TRBV5-4; size: NA; D: NA; CDR3: CASSAAGTTDTQYF; DNA: TGTGCCAGCAGCGCAGCCGGGACTACAGATACGCAGTATTTT
J: TRBJ2-3; V: TRBV19; size: NA; D: NA; CDR3: CASSPTYRGGGDTQYF; DNA: TGTGCCAGTAGTCCCACCTACAGGGGGGGCGGTGATACGCAGTATTTT
J: TRBJ2-1; V: TRBV24-1; size: NA; D: NA; CDR3: CATSEPGHIYNEQFF; DNA: TGTGCCACCAGTGAACCGGGACACATATACAATGAGCAGTTCTTC
J: TRBJ1-2; V: TRBV30; size: NA; D: TRBD1; CDR3: CAWSVTPGRKTGYTF; DNA: TGTGCCTGGAGTGTAACCCCCGGCCGTAAGACAGGGTACACCTTC
J: TRBJ1-2; V: TRBV4-3; size: NA; D: NA; CDR3: CASSQVLQKNYGYTF; DNA: TGCGCCAGCAGCCAAGTGTTACAGAAGAACTATGGCTACACCTTC
J: TRBJ2-3; V: TRBV19; size: NA; D: TRBD2; CDR3: CASKGTSGKAGGDTQYF; DNA: TGTGCCAGTAAGGGGACTAGCGGGAAGGCAGGGGGAGATACGCAGTATTTT
J: TRBJ1-2; V: TRBV14; size: few; D: TRBD1; CDR3: CASSQLNSPGQGHHYGYTF; DNA: TGTGCCAGCAGCCAATTAAATTCCCCCGGACAGGGCCATCACTATGGCTACACCTTC
J: TRBJ2-7; V: TRBV6-5; size: NA; D: TRBD1; CDR3: CASRGDRGPSYEQYF; DNA: TGTGCCAGCAGGGGTGACAGGGGCCCTTCCTACGAGCAGTACTTC
J: TRBJ2-1; V: TRBV5-4; size: NA; D: NA; CDR3: CASSLGIFRGEQFF; DNA: TGTGCCAGCAGCTTGGGGATCTTTCGCGGTGAGCAGTTCTTC
J: TRBJ2-7; V: TRBV3-1/TRBV3-2; size: NA; D: TRBD2; CDR3: CASSQPRIVRTSGYEQYF; DNA: TGTGCCAGCAGCCAACCAAGGATAGTCAGGACTAGCGGCTACGAGCAGTACTTC
J: TRBJ2-1; V: TRBV5-1; size: NA; D: NA; CDR3: CASSLAGDSGEQFF; DNA: TGCGCCAGCAGCTTGGCTGGGGACTCTGGTGAGCAGTTCTTC
J: TRBJ2-7; V: TRBV6-5; size: NA; D: TRBD2; CDR3: CASSPSGSVYEQYF; DNA: TGTGCCAGCAGTCCTAGCGGGAGTGTTTACGAGCAGTACTTC
J: TRBJ1-1; V: TRBV6-4; size: NA; D: NA; CDR3: CASSVNGGASEAFF; DNA: TGTGCCAGTAGCGTGAACGGCGGGGCTTCTGAAGCTTTCTTT
J: TRBJ1-4; V: TRBV4-1; size: NA; D: TRBD1; CDR3: CASSGQGAVGEKLFF; DNA: TGCGCCAGCAGCGGACAGGGGGCTGTTGGCGAAAAACTGTTTTTT
J: TRBJ2-3; V: TRBV5-1; size: NA; D: NA; CDR3: CASSLEGHLTDTQYF; DNA: TGCGCCAGCAGCTTGGAGGGGCACCTCACAGATACGCAGTATTTT